These 15 T cell receptor beta chains were sequenced from one sample in a study of T cell responses to AZD1222 COVID-19 vaccine (dated by TCRdb to the early 2020s). To prepare the library, the immunoSEQ multiplex PCR assay was applied. TCRdb limited this immuneACCESS table to in-frame rearrangements with V and J called. A share of clones is missing; checked studies link under half to unresolved V genes, and the rest is unexplained. The sample includes tens of thousands of clones, with 70% to 90% observed a single time. The ten largest clones represent roughly 10% of the sample. In light of the paper, this sample's time point label describes: baseline before first vaccination. The material was peripheral blood, obtained on day 0 of AZD1222 vaccination. These TCRs come from an adult in good health.

The chain has TRBV6-6 and TRBJ1-6; TRBD1 is a possible D gene (5 bases). Germline V gene data show CDR1 as MNHNY and CDR2 as SVGAGI (reference sequence). Deletions cut 5 bases from V and 10 bases from J, with 27 bases between. The CDR3 is 18 amino acids. Here the CDR3 DNA reads TGTGCCAGCAGTCCAGACGTGGGGGGAGGATTTTTTGGGTCACCCCTCCACTTT. Its protein is CASSPDVGGGFFGSPLHF.

In this sample, this clone turned up once. V usage is TRBV7-2 and J usage is TRBJ1-2; no clear D. The germline CDR1 and CDR2 sequences are SGHTA and FQGNSA. The CDR3 contains 14 residues. V lost 5 bases and J 8 bases, leaving 18 bases between the germline ends. The CDR3 nucleotides read TGTGCCAGCAGCCCCGAAATGAGCGTCAAGGGCTACACCTTC. This encodes CASSPEMSVKGYTF.

The count of this clone is one. The gene calls are TRBV5-5 and TRBJ1-1; unclear D gene. The V and J ends lost 0 bases and 3 bases respectively, with 12 bases between them. Germline V gives CDR1 SGHKS, CDR2 YYEKEE (reference sequence). The CDR3 contains 15 residues. CDR3 DNA: TGTGCCAGCAGCTTGGACCCCGGGCTTTACACTGAAGCTTTCTTT. Protein product: CASSLDPGLYTEAFF.

The J gene is TRBJ2-1, the V gene TRBV18; 11 bases map to TRBD2. This CDR3 region has 17 residues. J was trimmed by 3 bases and V by 2 bases; bases with no gene match: 6. Germline-derived CDR1 and CDR2 are KGHSH and LQKENI. In nucleotides, the CDR3 is TGTGCCAGCTCACCAAGGGAACTAGCGGGGGTCTACAATGAGCAGTTCTTC. Translating it yields CASSPRELAGVYNEQFF.

The rearrangement uses TRBV7-3 and TRBJ2-3; TRBD2 matches 8 bases. The CDR3 extends over 15 amino acids. Germline CDR1 reads SGHTA; CDR2 reads FQGTGA. Unmatched junction bases numbered 4, after V lost 3 bases and J lost 2 bases. The CDR3 sequence: CASSFVAGPTDTQYF. CDR3 coding DNA: TGTGCCAGCAGCTTCGTAGCGGGGCCCACAGATACGCAGTATTTT. The entire variable domain, with the rest obtained from reference TRBV7-3 and TRBJ2-3, is as follows: GAGVSQTPSNKVTEKGKYVELRCDPISGHTALYWYRQSLGQGPEFLIYFQGTGAADDSGLPNDRFFAVRPEGSVSTLKIQRTERGDSAVYLCASSFVAGPTDTQYFGPGTRLTVL.

The V call is TRBV15, the J call TRBJ1-2; TRBD1 is a possible D gene (5 bases). Germline V lookup: CDR1 LNHNV, CDR2 YYDKDF (reference sequence). This CDR3 region has 12 residues. Trimming took 9 bases from V and 3 from J, leaving 11 bases between them. The CDR3 is CATSGAYYGYTF. In DNA, the CDR3 is TGTGCCACTTCCGGGGCTTACTATGGCTACACCTTC.

V usage is TRBV12-3 or TRBV12-4 and J usage is TRBJ1-1; D gene ambiguous. V was shortened by 7 bases and J by 14 bases, with 23 bases between the two germline ends. This CDR3 spans 13 amino acids. The CDR3 region has the DNA TGTGCCAGCACTTCATTGCCGGAGCCGATAGAATTCTTT. Translation gives CASTSLPEPIEFF.

The chain uses TRBV18 and TRBJ1-4, with TRBD1 matching 9 bases. Trimming removed 6 bases from V and 7 bases from J; junction bases left unmatched: 6. This CDR3 region has 14 residues. In germline, CDR1 is KGHSH, CDR2 LQKENI. The CDR3 sequence is CASSPTGGFEKLFF. In nucleotides, the CDR3 is TGTGCCAGCTCCCCGACAGGGGGATTTGAAAAACTGTTTTTT.

The chain carries TRBV18 and TRBJ2-2, with D possibly being TRBD2 (6 bases). The CDR3 runs to 17 residues. V lost 6 bases and J lost 6, with 23 bases in between. Germline assignment: CDR1 KGHSH and CDR2 LQKENI. The DNA for the CDR3 is TGTGCCAGCTCCCCGCCGCGGGGACGCCCGGGCCCCGGGGAGCTGTTTTTT. It codes for CASSPPRGRPGPGELFF.

This rearrangement joins TRBV18 to TRBJ1-3; D possibly corresponds to TRBD1 (5 bases). V was clipped by 2 bases and J by 3 bases, with 14 bases between them. The germline CDR1 and CDR2 sequences are KGHSH and LQKENI. CDR3 length: 16 amino acids. The CDR3 loop is CASSPKRGAIGNTIYF. DNA of the CDR3: TGTGCCAGCTCACCAAAGCGAGGGGCTATTGGAAACACCATATATTTT.

The gene calls are TRBV28 and TRBJ2-7, with a possible D match to TRBD1 (6 bases). CDR1 is MDHEN and CDR2 is SYDVKM in the germline V gene. Trimming pared 9 bases from V and 2 bases from J, leaving 23 bases between. The length of the CDR3 is 16 residues. The CDR3 is CARADEGGPKPYEQYF. The CDR3, as DNA: TGTGCCAGGGCCGACGAAGGGGGACCGAAGCCCTACGAGCAGTACTTC.

The chain uses TRBV30 and TRBJ1-6; unclear D gene. V was shortened by 3 bases and J by 10 bases, with 16 bases between the two germline ends. Germline V gives CDR1 GTSNPN, CDR2 SVGIG (reference sequence). The CDR3 has 14 amino acids. CDR3 sequence (DNA): TGTGCCTGGAGGAACGGGAATTTGGTATCACCCCTCCACTTT. Its translation: CAWRNGNLVSPLHF.

The V gene is TRBV29-1, the J gene TRBJ2-3; D remains ambiguous. The germline V gene encodes CDR1 SQVTM and CDR2 ANQGSEA. V was shortened by 7 bases and J by 0 bases, with 11 bases between the two germline ends. The CDR3 contains 13 residues. CDR3 protein: CSAAIPSTDTQYF. As DNA, the CDR3 is TGCAGCGCCGCTATACCTAGCACAGATACGCAGTATTTT.

The chain links TRBV14 to TRBJ2-2, with D uncertain. Looked up from germline, CDR1 is SGHDN and CDR2 is FVKESK. V was cut by 0 bases and J by 4 bases, with 9 bases left in between. The CDR3 length is 15 residues. This chain's CDR3 is CASSQERIGTGELFF. Written as DNA, the CDR3 is TGTGCCAGCAGCCAAGAAAGGATCGGCACCGGGGAGCTGTTTTTT.

V is TRBV7-2 and J is TRBJ2-7; no clear D gene. This CDR3 spans 13 amino acids. Looked up from germline, CDR1 is SGHTA and CDR2 is FQGNSA. Trimming left V 5 bases short and J 6 bases short, with 14 bases between. CDR3 sequence reads: CASSQDLLGEQYF. In DNA, the CDR3 is TGTGCCAGCAGCCAAGACTTATTGGGCGAGCAGTACTTC.